A selection of T cell receptor beta chains follows, all from one sample in a study of blood T cells in healthy people across ages. MiXCR, applied by TCRdb to the 5' RACE reads, yields one record per CDR3 protein. The sample holds fewer than 800,000 distinct CDR3 sequences; around 20% are singletons and the top ten take 3% to 4%. Source material: blood. All receptors come from a man aged 65-85 years in good health. CDR3s include the opening cysteine and the closing phenylalanine or tryptophan. Each record gives: V gene, CDR3 protein.

v_gene: TRBV21-1
CDR3aa: CASSNPGQGMGETQYF

v_gene: TRBV5-1
CDR3aa: CASSGLGAGNTIYF

v_gene: TRBV7-9
CDR3aa: CASSIQSGHLSEQYF

v_gene: TRBV20-1
CDR3aa: CSAPSGSGGRGYTF

v_gene: TRBV3-1
CDR3aa: CASSQVWNTEAFF

v_gene: TRBV5-1
CDR3aa: CASSRRTSGSWEKNEQFF

v_gene: TRBV20-1
CDR3aa: CSARVTDRVLGSPLHF

v_gene: TRBV5-1
CDR3aa: CASSPLDGGSGINEQFF

v_gene: TRBV20-1
CDR3aa: CSARVAGVLLGETQYF

v_gene: TRBV5-1
CDR3aa: CASSFSPQGQGADGYTF

v_gene: TRBV28
CDR3aa: CASSSRTGVKETQYF

v_gene: TRBV20-1
CDR3aa: CSAALSSYNEQFF

v_gene: TRBV2
CDR3aa: CASIGKGGYFGDTEAFF

v_gene: TRBV29-1
CDR3aa: CSSQGERTGHFSYNEQFF

v_gene: TRBV21-1
CDR3aa: CASSKWGGTEAFF

v_gene: TRBV20-1
CDR3aa: CSAPKRANTGELFF

v_gene: TRBV7-9
CDR3aa: CASSGLDSPTYEQYF

v_gene: TRBV18
CDR3aa: CATALAGEETQYF

v_gene: TRBV5-1
CDR3aa: CASSSDIYGYTF

v_gene: TRBV20-1
CDR3aa: CSARPPKGDQETQYF